This T cell receptor beta chain emerged from a study of T cell changes during pregnancy in multiple sclerosis. Trimming cost V 2 bases and J 4 bases, with 15 bases left between them. The CDR3 extends over 16 amino acids. Germline loops: CDR1 SGHTA, CDR2 FQGNSA. The assay was immunoSEQ multiplex PCR, and TCRdb's table has in-frame clones only and misses some. In the table there are over 60,000 clones, 90% to 95% of which are singletons. This clonotype originated in a female donor in good health, enrolled as a control in a pregnancy study. Sequenced material: peripheral blood, taken in the third trimester of pregnancy. The genes are TRBV7-2 and TRBJ2-1; D possibly corresponds to TRBD1 (6 bases). The CDR3 DNA reads TGTGCCAGCAGCTTAAGGGTGGGGGCCTTATACAATGAGCAGTTCTTC. Translated: CASSLRVGALYNEQFF. The complete variable domain, with remaining parts taken from reference TRBV7-2 and TRBJ2-1, reads GAGVSQSPSNKVTEKGKDVELRCDPISGHTALYWYRQSLGQGLEFLIYFQGNSAPDKSGLPSDRFSAERTGGSVSTLTIQRTQQEDSAVYLCASSLRVGALYNEQFFGPGTRLTVL.